The 20 T cell receptor beta chains in this list originate from one sample, sequenced in a study of shared clonotypes between healthy human individuals. The table came from immunoSEQ multiplex PCR; TCRdb's copy has only in-frame clones and leaves some out. The repertoire holds about a million clones, with roughly 77% as singletons. The sequencing input was memory CD4+ T cells from PBMCs. Subset here: CD45RA-negative fraction. Receptors were obtained from a man between 18 and 35 years old in good health. Some clones in this sample may be carry-over from other donors' samples.

A remark on this clone: A far larger clone differs by one base, so this is likely a read error. The chain links TRBV7-9 to TRBJ1-5; no definite D call. This CDR3 is built from 13 residues. The V gene's germline CDR1 is SEHNR and CDR2 FQNEAQ (reference sequence). CDR3 in amino acids: CACSVLDGQPQHF. CDR3 nucleotides: TGTGCCTGCAGCGTTCTCGACGGCCAGCCCCAGCATTTT.

The chain carries TRBV19 and TRBJ2-3, with D perhaps matching TRBD2 (5 bases). CDR3 length: 15 amino acids. V lost 2 bases to trimming and J lost 2 bases, with 11 bases between them. CDR1 is LNHDA and CDR2 is SQIVND in the germline V gene (reference sequence). The DNA for the CDR3 is TGTGCCAGTAGTATATCACGGGGATTCACAGATACGCAGTATTTT. Residues: CASSISRGFTDTQYF.

V usage is TRBV6-5 and J usage is TRBJ2-7; a weak D match, TRBD1 (6 bases). The CDR3 is 15 residues long. Trimming left V 0 bases short and J 2 bases short, with 11 bases between. Germline V gives CDR1 MNHEY, CDR2 SVGAGI. The CDR3 region is CASSYSETGAYEQYF. The CDR3 DNA reads as TGTGCCAGCAGTTACTCTGAGACAGGAGCCTACGAGCAGTACTTC.

The V call is TRBV28, the J call TRBJ1-2; D gene unclear. The germline V gene has CDR1 MDHEN and CDR2 SYDVKM. CDR3 size: 12 residues. With 5 bases removed from V and 3 bases from J, the gap between germline ends came to 7 bases. Written as DNA, the CDR3 is TGTGCCAGCAGTCGCGGATACTATGGCTACACCTTC. Translating gives CASSRGYYGYTF.

The rearrangement uses TRBV6-1 and TRBJ2-5; D perhaps matches TRBD2 (6 bases). Deletions cut 11 bases from V and 5 bases from J, with 18 bases between. Germline V gene sequence: CDR1 MNHNS, CDR2 SASEGT. This CDR3 comprises 13 residues. DNA of the CDR3: TGTGCCTCGAGGCGGGGTCTGGTGGAGACCCAGTACTTC. The encoded protein is CASRRGLVETQYF.

The rearrangement joins TRBV6-1 to TRBJ1-4; tentatively, D is TRBD1 (5 bases). Trimming removed 11 bases from V and 8 bases from J, with 18 bases in between. This CDR3 region has 13 residues. Germline V gene lookup returns CDR1 MNHNS and CDR2 SASEGT. This chain's CDR3 is CAVQGGGGEKLFF. CDR3 sequence (DNA): TGTGCCGTGCAGGGTGGTGGGGGAGAAAAACTGTTTTTT.

V gene TRBV6-4 combines with J gene TRBJ1-1; a weak D match, TRBD1 (5 bases). The germline V and J ends were trimmed by 2 bases and 7 bases, with 14 bases remaining between them. From germline, CDR1 is MRHNA and CDR2 SNTAGT. The length of the CDR3 is 14 residues. For the CDR3, the DNA is TGTGCCAGCAGTGACCGGTGGGGAACAGGTGAAGCTTTCTTT. Translation gives CASSDRWGTGEAFF.

This clone was found many times. The V call is TRBV2, the J call TRBJ2-1, with 12 bases lining up with TRBD2. The CDR3 consists of 19 residues. After removal of 3 bases from V and 0 bases from J, the junction contained 9 bases not matched to a gene. The V gene's germline CDR1 is SNHLY and CDR2 FYNNEI. CDR3 loop: CASSESPSGRESSYNEQFF. The CDR3 bases are TGTGCCAGCAGTGAGTCTCCTAGCGGGAGGGAAAGCTCCTACAATGAGCAGTTCTTC.

This chain connects TRBV5-1 to TRBJ1-1; 7 bases are a match to TRBD1. This CDR3 has 13 residues. The germline V gene encodes CDR1 SGHRS and CDR2 YFSETQ. The ends lost 5 bases at V and 5 bases at J; junction bases unmatched: 6. CDR3 region: CASRWDSQTEAFF. CDR3 sequence (DNA): TGCGCCAGCAGGTGGGACAGCCAGACTGAAGCTTTCTTT. Full variable domain (outside the CDR3, taken from reference TRBV5-1 and TRBJ1-1): KAGVTQTPRYLIKTRGQQVTLSCSPISGHRSVSWYQQTPGQGLQFLFEYFSETQRNKGNFPGRFSGRQFSNSRSEMNVSTLELGDSALYLCASRWDSQTEAFFGQGTRLTVV.

The chain recombines TRBV6-4 with TRBJ2-3; D remains ambiguous. Germline V gives CDR1 MRHNA, CDR2 SNTAGT. The CDR3 contains 14 residues. V dropped 3 bases and J dropped 0 bases, with 7 bases sitting between them. CDR3 sequence reads: CASSESGSTDTQYF. CDR3 DNA sequence: TGTGCCAGCAGTGAATCCGGGAGCACAGATACGCAGTATTTT.

The J gene is TRBJ2-7, the V gene TRBV18; possible D gene TRBD2, 5 bases. Germline V gene data show CDR1 as KGHSH and CDR2 as LQKENI. The CDR3 has 14 amino acids. Trimming took off 3 bases at V and 3 bases at J, with 12 bases between the two ends. The CDR3 DNA reads as TGTGCCAGCTCACCTAGCGCGAACTTCTACGAGCAGTACTTC. It is translated as CASSPSANFYEQYF.

The CDR3 loop is CASSHRQRTSYSNQPQHF. The CDR3 DNA follows: TGCGCCAGCAGTCACCGACAGCGGACTTCTTATAGCAATCAGCCCCAGCATTTT. The rearrangement links TRBV23-1 to TRBJ1-5; D possibly corresponds to TRBD1 (5 bases). TRBV23-1 is reported as an ORF; its role is uncertain. There are 18 residues in the CDR3. With 3 bases removed from V and 0 bases from J, the gap between germline ends came to 18 bases.

The gene calls are TRBV7-3 and TRBJ1-5; tentative D call: TRBD1 (5 bases). V gave up 1 base and J gave up 7 bases, with 11 bases separating them. The CDR3 length is 14 residues. Germline CDR1 and CDR2: SGHTA and FQGTGA. The CDR3 region is CASSLRAGKQPQHF. The CDR3 DNA follows: TGTGCCAGCAGCTTAAGGGCAGGGAAACAGCCCCAGCATTTT.

The chain carries TRBV5-5 and TRBJ1-2; 9 bases are a match to TRBD1. V shed 2 bases, J shed 7 bases, and the junction held 3 bases outside the gene matches. The CDR3 sequence is 13 residues long. From germline, CDR1 is SGHKS and CDR2 YYEKEE (reference sequence). The CDR3 bases are TGTGCCAGCAGCTTTGGGACAGGGTCTGGCTACACCTTC. Translation gives CASSFGTGSGYTF.

The chain uses TRBV11-3 and TRBJ2-2; TRBD1 might be the D (5 bases). V lost 3 bases, J lost 6 bases, and 14 bases lay in between. Germline CDR1 reads SGHNT; CDR2 reads YENEEA. This CDR3 has 15 amino acids. CDR3: CASSFMTASPGELFF. The CDR3 region has the DNA TGTGCCAGCAGCTTCATGACAGCGAGTCCCGGGGAGCTGTTTTTT.

The chain carries TRBV28 and TRBJ2-2; TRBD2 might be the D (6 bases). Between the trimmed V and J ends, which lost 6 bases and 0 bases, there was a span of 23 bases. This CDR3 is built from 19 residues. Germline lookup yields CDR1 MDHEN and CDR2 SYDVKM. The DNA for the CDR3 is TGTGCCAGCAGCGCCTACCCCGGGAAGCGGGCCCCGAACACCGGGGAGCTGTTTTTT. This gives the protein CASSAYPGKRAPNTGELFF.

This clone has more than one count but fewer than ten. The CDR3 sequence: CASSFGTSAYEQYF. CDR3 coding DNA: TGTGCCAGCAGTTTCGGGACTAGCGCCTACGAGCAGTACTTC. The chain uses TRBV6-5 and TRBJ2-7, with 10 bases that match TRBD2. Germline CDR1 is MNHEY and CDR2 is SVGAGI. This CDR3 region has 14 residues. After removal of 4 bases from V and 2 bases from J, the junction contained 2 bases not matched to a gene.

The V call is TRBV5-4, the J call TRBJ1-4, with 10 positions matching TRBD1. From germline, CDR1 is SGHNT and CDR2 YYREEE (reference sequence). This CDR3 is 15 amino acids long. The trim removed 1 base at V and 8 bases at J, leaving 5 bases unmatched. The CDR3 is CASSLFGTGAEKLFF. The CDR3 coding sequence is TGTGCCAGCAGCTTGTTTGGGACAGGGGCGGAAAAACTGTTTTTT.

The sample holds a few counts of this clone. V and J are TRBV28 and TRBJ2-1; D unclear. This CDR3 spans 12 amino acids. Trimming left V 7 bases short and J 6 bases short, with 10 bases between. CDR1 and CDR2 (germline): MDHEN, SYDVKM. The CDR3 coding sequence is TGTGCCAGCACCCGTTTAGGCAATGAGCAGTTCTTC. Translated, it gives CASTRLGNEQFF.

V is TRBV14 and J is TRBJ2-3; TRBD1 is a possible D gene (6 bases). Germline V gives CDR1 SGHDN, CDR2 FVKESK. The CDR3 sequence is 13 residues long. Trimming left V 2 bases short and J 9 bases short, with 12 bases between. CDR3 DNA: TGTGCCAGCAGCCAACTACAGGGCGCGACGCAGTATTTT. It yields the protein CASSQLQGATQYF.